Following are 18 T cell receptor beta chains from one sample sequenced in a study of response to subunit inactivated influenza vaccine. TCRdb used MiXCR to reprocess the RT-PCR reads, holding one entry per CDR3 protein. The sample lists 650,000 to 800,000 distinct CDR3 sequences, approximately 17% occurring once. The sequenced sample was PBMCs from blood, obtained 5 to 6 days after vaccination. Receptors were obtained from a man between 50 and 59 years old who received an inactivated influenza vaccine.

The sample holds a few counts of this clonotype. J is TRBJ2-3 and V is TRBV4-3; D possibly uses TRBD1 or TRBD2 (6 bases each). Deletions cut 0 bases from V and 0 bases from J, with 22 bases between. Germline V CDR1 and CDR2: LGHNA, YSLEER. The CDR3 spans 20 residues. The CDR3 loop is CASSQDPAGGRGLSTDTQYF. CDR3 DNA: TGCGCCAGCAGCCAAGATCCAGCGGGTGGCCGGGGGCTTAGCACAGATACGCAGTATTTT.

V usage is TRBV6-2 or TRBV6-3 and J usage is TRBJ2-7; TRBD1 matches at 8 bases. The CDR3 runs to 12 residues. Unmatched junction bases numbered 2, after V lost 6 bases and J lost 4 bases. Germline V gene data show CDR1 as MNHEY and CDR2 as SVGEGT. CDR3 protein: CASSWTGYEQYF. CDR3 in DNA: TGTGCCAGCAGCTGGACAGGGTACGAGCAGTACTTC.

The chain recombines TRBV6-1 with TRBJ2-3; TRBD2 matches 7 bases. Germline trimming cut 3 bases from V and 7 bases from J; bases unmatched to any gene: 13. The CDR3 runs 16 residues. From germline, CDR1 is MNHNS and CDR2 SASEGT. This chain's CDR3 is CASSDAGMGGRNTQYF. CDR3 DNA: TGTGCCAGCAGTGACGCAGGGATGGGCGGGAGAAATACGCAGTATTTT.

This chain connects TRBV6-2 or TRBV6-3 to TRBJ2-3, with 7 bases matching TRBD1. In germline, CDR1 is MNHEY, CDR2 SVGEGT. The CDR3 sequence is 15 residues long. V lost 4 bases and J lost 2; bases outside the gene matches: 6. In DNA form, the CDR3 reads TGTGCCAGCAGTTCCCGGGACAGATTCACAGATACGCAGTATTTT. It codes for CASSSRDRFTDTQYF.

The chain's CDR3 is CASSSQEYRSPLHF. The CDR3 nucleotides read TGTGCCAGCAGTTCCCAAGAATACCGTTCACCCCTCCACTTT. V and J are TRBV6-2 or TRBV6-3 and TRBJ1-6; D call uncertain. The CDR3 has 14 residues. Germline V gene sequence: CDR1 MNHEY, CDR2 SVGEGT. V gave up 4 bases and J gave up 9 bases, with 13 bases separating them.

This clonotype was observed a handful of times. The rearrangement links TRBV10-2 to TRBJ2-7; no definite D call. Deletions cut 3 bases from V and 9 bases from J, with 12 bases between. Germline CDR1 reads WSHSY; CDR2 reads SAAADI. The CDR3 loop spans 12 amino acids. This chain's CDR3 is CASSEVSQVQYF. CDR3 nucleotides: TGCGCCAGCAGTGAAGTTTCGCAAGTGCAGTACTTC.

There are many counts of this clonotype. The CDR3 bases are TGTGCCAGCAGCCAAGATCACGGGAGGGCCGGAGAGACCCAGTACTTC. As protein: CASSQDHGRAGETQYF. The J gene is TRBJ2-5, the V gene TRBV4-2; TRBD2 aligns across 8 bases. Trimming cost V 0 bases and J 4 bases; bases outside gene matches: 7. From germline, CDR1 is LGHNA and CDR2 YNFKEQ. This CDR3 is built from 16 residues.

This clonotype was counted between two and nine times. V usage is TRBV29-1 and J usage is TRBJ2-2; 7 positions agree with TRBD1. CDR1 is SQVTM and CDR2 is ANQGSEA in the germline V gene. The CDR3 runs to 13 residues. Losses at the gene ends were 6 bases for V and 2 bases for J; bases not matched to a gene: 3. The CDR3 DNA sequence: TGCAGCGTAGACAGGGCTAACACCGGGGAGCTGTTTTTT. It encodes CSVDRANTGELFF.

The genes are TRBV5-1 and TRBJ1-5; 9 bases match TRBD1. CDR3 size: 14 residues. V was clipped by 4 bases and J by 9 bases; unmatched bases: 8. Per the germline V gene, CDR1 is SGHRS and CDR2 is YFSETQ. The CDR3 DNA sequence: TGCGCCAGCAGCCTGGGACAGGGAGGCTGGCCCCAGCATTTT. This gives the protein CASSLGQGGWPQHF.

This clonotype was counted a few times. The CDR3 is CASSLKQGAIEQYF. In nucleotides, the CDR3 is TGTGCCAGCAGCTTAAAACAGGGGGCTATCGAGCAGTACTTC. This chain links TRBV7-2 with TRBJ2-7; 9 nucleotides agree with TRBD1. The V segment lost 2 bases and the J segment 6 bases; nucleotides outside the gene matches: 5. The germline V gene encodes CDR1 SGHTA and CDR2 FQGNSA. The CDR3 runs to 14 residues.

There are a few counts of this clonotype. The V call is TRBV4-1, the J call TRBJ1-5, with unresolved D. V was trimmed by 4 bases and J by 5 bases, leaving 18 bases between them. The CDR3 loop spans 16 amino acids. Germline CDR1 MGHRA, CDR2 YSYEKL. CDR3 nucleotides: TGCGCCAGCAGCCTGAGTTTCACCGGTGGGGATCAGCCCCAGCATTTT. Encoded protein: CASSLSFTGGDQPQHF.

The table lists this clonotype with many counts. The CDR3 here is CASSFYRGTEQYF. CDR3 DNA: TGTGCCAGCAGTTTTTACAGGGGTACCGAGCAGTACTTC. The chain uses TRBV28 and TRBJ2-7, with 7 bases fitting TRBD1. With 3 bases clipped from V and 6 bases from J, the junction kept 5 bases outside the gene matches. CDR1 and CDR2 (germline): MDHEN, SYDVKM. This CDR3 is built from 13 residues.

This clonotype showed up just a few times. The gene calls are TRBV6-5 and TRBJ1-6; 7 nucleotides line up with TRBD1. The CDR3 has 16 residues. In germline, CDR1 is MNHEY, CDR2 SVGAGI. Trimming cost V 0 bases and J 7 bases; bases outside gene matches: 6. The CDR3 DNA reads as TGTGCCAGCAGTTACTCGCCAGGGGGTTTAAATTCACCCCTCCACTTT. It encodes CASSYSPGGLNSPLHF.

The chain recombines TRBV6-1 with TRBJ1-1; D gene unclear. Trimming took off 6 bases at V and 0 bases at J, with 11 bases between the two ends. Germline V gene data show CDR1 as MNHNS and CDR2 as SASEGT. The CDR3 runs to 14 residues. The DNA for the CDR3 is TGTGCCAGCAGGCCATCAGTTGTGAACACTGAAGCTTTCTTT. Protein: CASRPSVVNTEAFF.

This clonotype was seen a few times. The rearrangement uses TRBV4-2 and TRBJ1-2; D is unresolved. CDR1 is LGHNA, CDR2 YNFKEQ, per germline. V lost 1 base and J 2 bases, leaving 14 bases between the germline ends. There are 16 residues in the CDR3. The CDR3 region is CASSQVLYDRNYGYTF. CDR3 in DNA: TGTGCCAGCAGCCAAGTTTTATATGACCGGAACTATGGCTACACCTTC.

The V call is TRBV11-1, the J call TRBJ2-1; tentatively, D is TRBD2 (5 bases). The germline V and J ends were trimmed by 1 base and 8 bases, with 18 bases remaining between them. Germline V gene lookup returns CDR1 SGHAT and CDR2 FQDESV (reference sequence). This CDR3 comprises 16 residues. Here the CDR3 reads CASSLVRSGMRDEQFF. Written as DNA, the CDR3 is TGTGCCAGCAGCTTAGTAAGGTCCGGGATGAGGGATGAGCAGTTCTTC.

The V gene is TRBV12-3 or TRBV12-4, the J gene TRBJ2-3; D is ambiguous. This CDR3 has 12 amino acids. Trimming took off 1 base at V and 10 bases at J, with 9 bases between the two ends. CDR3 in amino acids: CASSLGEMAQYF. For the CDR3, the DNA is TGTGCCAGCAGTTTAGGGGAAATGGCGCAGTATTTT.

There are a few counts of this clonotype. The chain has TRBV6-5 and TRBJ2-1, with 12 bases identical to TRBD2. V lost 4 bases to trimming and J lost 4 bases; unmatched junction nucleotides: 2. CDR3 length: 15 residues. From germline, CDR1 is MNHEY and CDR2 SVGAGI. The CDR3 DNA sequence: TGTGCCAGCAGTTCTAGCGGGGGGGATTACAATGAGCAGTTCTTC. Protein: CASSSSGGDYNEQFF.